The 30 T cell receptor beta chains given below trace back to one sample, sequenced in a study of cytomegalovirus exposure and HLA in healthy donors. The primer mix had 60 Vbeta and 13 Jbeta primers. Sequencing used immunoSEQ multiplex PCR; TCRdb keeps in-frame clones, though not all of them. This table has fewer than 200,000 clones, around 82% appearing once. The source material was PBMCs. The origin of the receptors is a man aged 25-40 years in good health and CMV-seronegative.

The chain couples TRBV7-2 to TRBJ1-6, with D possibly matching TRBD1 (6 bases). Germline CDR1 SGHTA, CDR2 FQGNSA. The CDR3 spans 16 residues. Trimming pared 1 base from V and 7 bases from J, leaving 14 bases between. The CDR3 DNA reads as TGTGCCAGCAGCTTAGAGCTGGACAGTTTAAATTCACCCCTCCACTTT. Translation gives CASSLELDSLNSPLHF.

The chain links TRBV7-6 to TRBJ1-2; 7 bases fit TRBD1. CDR1 and CDR2 from the germline V gene are SGHVS and FNYEAQ. The V segment lost 3 bases and the J segment 2 bases; nucleotides outside the gene matches: 3. The CDR3 has 14 amino acids. CDR3 nucleotides: TGTGCCAGCAGCTTTTCGACAGGGAACTATGGCTACACCTTC. It specifies CASSFSTGNYGYTF.

The rearrangement joins TRBV7-9 to TRBJ2-2; TRBD1 matches 9 bases. Germline V gene sequence: CDR1 SEHNR, CDR2 FQNEAQ (reference sequence). V gave up 5 bases and J gave up 7 bases; unmatched junction bases: 11. The CDR3 has 16 residues. The CDR3 is CASSMYRGRGNGELFF. The CDR3 DNA is TGTGCCAGCAGCATGTACAGGGGGCGTGGGAACGGGGAGCTGTTTTTT.

The chain has TRBV6-5 and TRBJ2-3, with TRBD2 matching over 10 bases. CDR3 length: 16 amino acids. The V and J ends lost 2 bases and 2 bases, in that order; junction bases with no gene match: 4. CDR1 MNHEY and CDR2 SVGAGI come from the germline V gene. This chain's CDR3 is CASSYQAGGNTDTQYF. The CDR3 bases are TGTGCCAGCAGTTACCAAGCGGGAGGGAACACAGATACGCAGTATTTT.

This chain links TRBV14 with TRBJ1-1, with 7 bases identical to TRBD1. The germline CDR1 and CDR2 sequences are SGHDN and FVKESK. The CDR3 consists of 21 residues. With V trimmed by 3 bases and J by 1 base, 23 bases remained unmatched. This CDR3 is CASSHISPPPGSGTANTEAFF. CDR3 DNA sequence: TGTGCCAGCAGCCACATTTCTCCACCCCCAGGGTCCGGGACAGCGAACACTGAAGCTTTCTTT. The entire variable domain, with the rest obtained from reference TRBV14 and TRBJ1-1, is as follows: EAGVTQFPSHSVIEKGQTVTLRCDPISGHDNLYWYRRVMGKEIKFLLHFVKESKQDESGMPNNRFLAERTGGTYSTLKVQPAELEDSGVYFCASSHISPPPGSGTANTEAFFGQGTRLTVV.

V usage is TRBV27 and J usage is TRBJ2-7; 12 positions agree with TRBD2. Germline values: CDR1 MNHEY, CDR2 SMNVEV (reference sequence). The CDR3 is 15 amino acids. J lost 2 bases, V lost 5 bases, and 4 bases had no gene match. CDR3 protein: CASSPWTSGTYEQYF. The CDR3 nucleotides read TGTGCCAGCAGTCCCTGGACTAGCGGGACCTACGAGCAGTACTTC.

A few counts support this clone. The CDR3 loop is CASSYGGGARNEQFF. In DNA form, the CDR3 reads TGTGCCAGCAGTTACGGCGGGGGGGCCAGAAATGAGCAGTTCTTC. V usage is TRBV6-5 and J usage is TRBJ2-1; 9 nucleotides agree with TRBD2. V trimming: 2 bases; J trimming: 7 bases; junction bases outside the gene matches: 6. This CDR3 has 15 residues. The germline V gene has CDR1 MNHEY and CDR2 SVGAGI.

The rearrangement uses TRBV11-2 and TRBJ2-1, with TRBD2 identical over 11 bases. Germline V CDR1 and CDR2: SGHAT, FQNNGV. V lost 2 bases, J lost 3 bases, and 3 bases stayed unmatched. This CDR3 spans 16 amino acids. The chain's CDR3 is CASSLRGLAVYNEQFF. The CDR3 nucleotides are TGTGCCAGCAGCTTAAGGGGACTAGCGGTCTACAATGAGCAGTTCTTC.

The chain has TRBV6-1 and TRBJ1-5; 7 bases are a match to TRBD1. The germline gives CDR1 MNHNS, CDR2 SASEGT. The V gene end was trimmed by 6 bases and the J gene end by 2 bases; junction bases not matched to a gene: 7. The CDR3 is 15 residues long. CDR3 in amino acids: CASRQGMGGNQPQHF. Here the CDR3 DNA reads TGTGCCAGCAGACAGGGGATGGGCGGCAATCAGCCCCAGCATTTT.

CDR3 sequence: CASSLQGNEQFF. The DNA of the CDR3 is TGCGCCAGCAGCTTACAGGGGAATGAGCAGTTCTTC. The chain carries TRBV4-1 and TRBJ2-1; 7 bases agree with TRBD1. The germline V gene has CDR1 MGHRA and CDR2 YSYEKL. The J segment lost 7 bases and the V segment lost 5 bases, leaving 2 bases of the junction unmatched. This CDR3 has 12 residues.

This chain joins TRBV15 and TRBJ2-1, with D tentatively TRBD2 (6 bases). Trimming shortened V by 1 base and J by 0 bases, and 10 bases separated the two germline ends. Germline V gives CDR1 LNHNV, CDR2 YYDKDF (reference sequence). The CDR3 consists of 16 residues. CDR3 sequence reads: CATSRGDSASYNEQFF. CDR3 DNA: TGTGCCACCAGCAGAGGGGACTCCGCCTCCTACAATGAGCAGTTCTTC.

The DNA for the CDR3 is TGTGCCAGCAGCCCATTTTGGGACAGGGGCTACGAGCAGTACTTC. Protein product: CASSPFWDRGYEQYF. The rearrangement joins TRBV14 to TRBJ2-5, with 10 bases identical to TRBD1. The better agreement between TRBJ2-7 and the DNA end casts doubt on the J call. CDR1 and CDR2 (germline): SGHDN, FVKESK. This CDR3 has 15 amino acids.

The chain is built from TRBV13 and TRBJ1-2; D gene unclear. Trimming removed 8 bases from V and 6 bases from J, with 16 bases in between. Looked up from germline, CDR1 is PRHDT and CDR2 is FYEKMQ (reference sequence). The CDR3 is made up of 13 amino acids. This CDR3 is CASLLRDGDGYTF. The CDR3 region has the DNA TGTGCCAGCTTATTGAGGGATGGGGATGGCTACACCTTC.

This clone was detected a few times. The rearrangement joins TRBV5-1 to TRBJ1-3; 7 bases agree with TRBD1. J gave up 0 bases and V 4 bases, and 7 bases lay outside the gene matches. The length of the CDR3 is 16 residues. Germline V CDR1 and CDR2: SGHRS, YFSETQ. CDR3 loop: CASSAGQMNSGNTIYF. DNA for the CDR3: TGCGCCAGCAGCGCGGGACAGATGAACTCTGGAAACACCATATATTTT.

The V and J genes are TRBV7-9 and TRBJ1-4; D is unclear. The length of the CDR3 is 14 residues. Germline CDR1 reads SEHNR; CDR2 reads FQNEAQ (reference sequence). The V end was cut by 5 bases, the J end by 0 bases, with 7 bases between. CDR3 DNA: TGTGCCAGCAGCCCTAGAGCAACTAATGAAAAACTGTTTTTT. The encoded protein is CASSPRATNEKLFF.

This chain joins TRBV15 and TRBJ2-2, with 8 positions matching TRBD1. Germline CDR1 LNHNV, CDR2 YYDKDF (reference sequence). The CDR3 runs to 16 residues. Trimming cost V 0 bases and J 5 bases; bases outside gene matches: 5. The CDR3 sequence is CATSRDLQGVTGELFF. Written as DNA, the CDR3 is TGTGCCACCAGCAGAGATTTACAGGGGGTGACCGGGGAGCTGTTTTTT. Full variable domain (outside the CDR3, taken from reference TRBV15 and TRBJ2-2): DAMVIQNPRYQVTQFGKPVTLSCSQTLNHNVMYWYQQKSSQAPKLLFHYYDKDFNNEADTPDNFQSRRPNTSFCFLDIRSPGLGDTAMYLCATSRDLQGVTGELFFGEGSRLTVL.

About this clone itself: Distinct nucleotide sequences in the sample also encode this CDR3. The chain carries TRBV5-1 and TRBJ2-5; 8 bases agree with TRBD1. J gave up 1 base and V 4 bases, and 3 bases lay outside the gene matches. CDR1 and CDR2 from the germline V gene are SGHRS and YFSETQ. The CDR3 consists of 14 residues. CDR3 protein: CASSPGTGQETQYF. CDR3 nucleotides: TGCGCCAGCAGCCCTGGGACAGGCCAAGAGACCCAGTACTTC. The whole variable domain, filled in from reference TRBV5-1 and TRBJ2-5, reads KAGVTQTPRYLIKTRGQQVTLSCSPISGHRSVSWYQQTPGQGLQFLFEYFSETQRNKGNFPGRFSGRQFSNSRSEMNVSTLELGDSALYLCASSPGTGQETQYFGPGTRLLVL.

The chain recombines TRBV10-3 with TRBJ2-2; TRBD2 agrees at 11 bases. CDR1 is ENHRY and CDR2 is SYGVKD in the germline V gene. The CDR3 has 19 residues. V was pared by 0 bases and J by 1 base, with 7 bases of the junction left unmatched. The CDR3 here is CAISESITSGSLNTGELFF. The CDR3 bases are TGTGCCATCAGTGAGTCTATTACTAGCGGGAGCTTGAACACCGGGGAGCTGTTTTTT.

This chain connects TRBV5-4 to TRBJ2-7; D is unresolved. This CDR3 is built from 12 residues. V dropped 0 bases and J dropped 3 bases, with 4 bases sitting between them. Germline-derived CDR1 and CDR2 are SGHNT and YYREEE (reference sequence). The CDR3 loop is CASSLGGYEQYF. DNA of the CDR3: TGTGCCAGCAGCTTGGGAGGCTACGAGCAGTACTTC.

CDR3 sequence: CASSPQGAPNQPQHF. CDR3 coding DNA: TGCGCCAGCAGCCCACAGGGGGCCCCAAATCAGCCCCAGCATTTT. V and J are TRBV5-1 and TRBJ1-5, with 9 bases aligning to TRBD1. This CDR3 is built from 15 residues. After removal of 4 bases from V and 4 bases from J, the junction contained 6 bases not matched to a gene. Germline V gene data show CDR1 as SGHRS and CDR2 as YFSETQ. The full variable domain, rest sourced from reference TRBV5-1 and TRBJ1-5, is KAGVTQTPRYLIKTRGQQVTLSCSPISGHRSVSWYQQTPGQGLQFLFEYFSETQRNKGNFPGRFSGRQFSNSRSEMNVSTLELGDSALYLCASSPQGAPNQPQHFGDGTRLSIL.

The chain links TRBV4-2 to TRBJ2-6; a possible D gene is TRBD2 (6 bases). Trimming removed 1 base at V and 2 bases at J, with 15 bases between. Germline V gives CDR1 LGHNA, CDR2 YNFKEQ. The CDR3 has 18 amino acids. The CDR3 loop reads CASSQAARGGAGANVLTF. The CDR3 coding sequence is TGTGCCAGCAGCCAAGCCGCGCGGGGTGGGGCTGGGGCCAACGTCCTGACTTTC.

The chain employs TRBV14 and TRBJ1-1, with D perhaps matching TRBD1 (5 bases). The CDR3 spans 15 residues. Germline V gene data show CDR1 as SGHDN and CDR2 as FVKESK. V lost 0 bases and J lost 1, with 9 bases in between. CDR3 residues: CASSQELTGNTEAFF. CDR3 DNA: TGTGCCAGCAGCCAAGAGTTAACAGGGAACACTGAAGCTTTCTTT.

The genes are TRBV11-3 and TRBJ2-7, with 9 nucleotides matching TRBD2. CDR1 and CDR2 from the germline V gene are SGHNT and YENEEA. The CDR3 is made up of 14 amino acids. The V and J ends lost 7 bases and 6 bases, in that order; junction bases with no gene match: 10. The CDR3 spells CASTYSGRGGEQYF. The CDR3 DNA follows: TGTGCCAGCACCTATAGCGGGAGAGGGGGCGAGCAGTACTTC.

This clone came up a few times. The V and J genes are TRBV27 and TRBJ2-7, with 7 bases aligning to TRBD1. The CDR3 is 13 amino acids. With V trimmed by 5 bases and J by 7 bases, 8 bases remained unmatched. Germline loops: CDR1 MNHEY, CDR2 SMNVEV (reference sequence). CDR3: CASSGRGRGEQYF. For the CDR3, the DNA is TGTGCCAGCAGTGGTAGGGGGCGCGGGGAGCAGTACTTC.

The chain carries TRBV28 and TRBJ2-7; the D gene is possibly TRBD2 (6 bases). Germline values: CDR1 MDHEN, CDR2 SYDVKM. Trimming cost V 1 base and J 6 bases, with 31 bases left between them. This CDR3 contains 20 residues. Here the CDR3 DNA reads TGTGCCAGCAGTTTATCTCGGGGAGGATTGGTAGGACGGGCCCGAATCGAGCAGTACTTC. Protein product: CASSLSRGGLVGRARIEQYF.

The rearrangement uses TRBV7-2 and TRBJ2-3; TRBD2 matches at 8 bases. This CDR3 is built from 14 residues. With 6 bases clipped from V and 4 bases from J, the junction kept 6 bases outside the gene matches. The germline V gene has CDR1 SGHTA and CDR2 FQGNSA. CDR3 sequence (DNA): TGTGCCAGCAGTTGGACTAGCCTCCCAGATACGCAGTATTTT. Protein product: CASSWTSLPDTQYF.

The chain links TRBV28 to TRBJ1-5, with no clear D. Germline V gene data show CDR1 as MDHEN and CDR2 as SYDVKM. The V end lost 6 bases, the J end lost 0 bases, and 12 bases lay between the germline ends. This CDR3 region has 15 residues. The CDR3 region is CASRTGAYSNQPQHF. Here the CDR3 DNA reads TGTGCCAGCAGAACCGGAGCATATAGCAATCAGCCCCAGCATTTT.

This clone was observed once. The rearrangement links TRBV6-1 to TRBJ1-2, with D possibly TRBD1 on 5 matching bases. V dropped 6 bases and J dropped 8 bases, with 19 bases sitting between them. Germline V gives CDR1 MNHNS, CDR2 SASEGT. CDR3 length: 14 amino acids. The CDR3 DNA sequence: TGTGCCAGCAGCTTACCCAGGGTCTTAGAGGGCTACACCTTC. Its protein is CASSLPRVLEGYTF.

The chain combines TRBV21-1 with TRBJ2-3; the table's D call, TRBD2, has no DNA check behind it. TRBV21-1 constitutes a pseudogene. The CDR3 is 17 residues long. The CDR3 nucleotides read TGTGCCAGCAGCAAAGCGCTGACTAGCGGGAAGGTAGATACGCAGTATTTT. Protein: CASSKALTSGKVDTQYF.

This clone was detected only a few times. This sequence joins TRBV6-6 and TRBJ1-5, with 10 bases fitting TRBD1. Germline CDR1 MNHNY, CDR2 SVGAGI (reference sequence). The ends lost 7 bases at V and 8 bases at J; junction bases unmatched: 5. The CDR3 consists of 13 residues. The CDR3: CASMGTGVKPQHF. In DNA form, the CDR3 reads TGTGCCAGCATGGGGACAGGGGTAAAGCCCCAGCATTTT.